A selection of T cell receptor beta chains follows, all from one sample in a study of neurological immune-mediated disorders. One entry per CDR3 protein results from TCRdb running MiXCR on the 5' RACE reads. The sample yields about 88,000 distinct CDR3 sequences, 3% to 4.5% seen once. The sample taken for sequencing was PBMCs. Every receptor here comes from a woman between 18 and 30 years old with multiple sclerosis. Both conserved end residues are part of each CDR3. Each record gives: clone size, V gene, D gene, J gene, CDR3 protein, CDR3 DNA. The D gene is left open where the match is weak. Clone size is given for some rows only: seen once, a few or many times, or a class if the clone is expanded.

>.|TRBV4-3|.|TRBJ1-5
CASSQDLQPRETQPQHF
TGCGCCAGCAGCCAAGATCTACAACCTAGGGAGACTCAGCCCCAGCATTTT
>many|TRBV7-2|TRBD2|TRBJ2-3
CASSLGTSGDTDTQYF
TGTGCCAGCAGCTTAGGGACTAGCGGGGACACAGATACGCAGTATTTT
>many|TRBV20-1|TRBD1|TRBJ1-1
CSANRGSLDTEAFF
TGCAGTGCGAACAGGGGAAGTCTTGACACTGAAGCTTTCTTT
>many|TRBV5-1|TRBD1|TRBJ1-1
CASSRQGAMNTEAFF
TGCGCCAGCAGCAGACAGGGTGCGATGAACACTGAAGCTTTCTTT
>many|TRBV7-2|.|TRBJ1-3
CASSLVSGFSGNTIYF
TGTGCCAGCAGCTTAGTTTCCGGCTTTTCTGGAAACACCATATATTTT
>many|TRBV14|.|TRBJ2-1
CASSHLPLGDLAYNEQFF
TGTGCCAGCAGCCATCTCCCCCTCGGAGACCTGGCCTACAATGAGCAGTTCTTC
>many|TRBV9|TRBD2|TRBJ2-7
CASSVGTIGQEQYF
TGTGCCAGCAGCGTCGGGACTATCGGGCAAGAGCAGTACTTC
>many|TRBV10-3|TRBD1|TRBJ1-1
CAISLEQGRGTEAFF
TGTGCCATCAGCCTAGAACAGGGGAGGGGCACTGAAGCTTTCTTT
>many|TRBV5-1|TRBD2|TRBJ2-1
CASRLLAGGRNEQFF
TGCGCCAGCAGGCTGCTAGCGGGAGGGCGCAATGAGCAGTTCTTC
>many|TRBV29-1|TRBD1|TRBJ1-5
CSIGTELNQPQHF
TGCAGCATAGGGACAGAACTCAATCAGCCCCAGCATTTT
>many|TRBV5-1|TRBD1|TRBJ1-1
CASSADRANTEAFF
TGCGCCAGCAGCGCGGACAGGGCGAACACTGAAGCTTTCTTT
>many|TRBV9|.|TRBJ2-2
CASSVGGHLPTGELFF
TGTGCCAGCAGCGTAGGGGGACACCTTCCCACCGGGGAGCTGTTTTTT
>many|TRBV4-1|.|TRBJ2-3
CASSQSPGGPTDTQYF
TGCGCCAGCAGCCAATCCCCGGGGGGCCCCACAGATACGCAGTATTTT
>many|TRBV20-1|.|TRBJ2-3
CSASKIVGSTDTQYF
TGCAGTGCTAGTAAAATAGTAGGGAGCACAGATACGCAGTATTTT
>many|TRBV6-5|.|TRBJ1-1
CASTPGGASNTEAFF
TGTGCCAGCACCCCGGGGGGGGCCTCTAACACTGAAGCTTTCTTT
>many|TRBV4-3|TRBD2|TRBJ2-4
CASSQDPGAGNIQYF
TGCGCCAGCAGCCAAGATCCGGGAGCGGGGAACATTCAGTACTTC
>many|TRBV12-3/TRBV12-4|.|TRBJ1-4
CASSYESAANEKLFF
TGTGCCAGCAGTTACGAGTCAGCGGCTAATGAAAAACTGTTTTTT
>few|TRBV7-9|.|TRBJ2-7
CASSLGPSYEQYF
TGTGCCAGCAGCTTAGGCCCTAGCTACGAGCAGTACTTC
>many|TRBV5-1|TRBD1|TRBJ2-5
CASSPRQGGETQYF
TGCGCCAGCAGCCCGAGACAGGGCGGGGAGACCCAGTACTTC
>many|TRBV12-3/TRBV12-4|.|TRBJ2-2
CASSSWTLEDGTGELFF
TGTGCCAGCAGTTCCTGGACCCTGGAGGATGGCACCGGGGAGCTGTTTTTT
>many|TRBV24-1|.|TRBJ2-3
CATRGGGTDTQYF
TGTGCCACCAGAGGTGGGGGCACAGATACGCAGTATTTT
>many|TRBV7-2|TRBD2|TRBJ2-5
CASSLSLAEETQYF
TGTGCCAGCAGCTTATCACTAGCGGAAGAGACCCAGTACTTC
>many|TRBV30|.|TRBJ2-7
CAWSEQTYEQYF
TGTGCCTGGAGCGAACAGACCTACGAGCAGTACTTC
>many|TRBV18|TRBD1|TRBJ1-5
CASSLGTGGFGSSNQPQHF
TGTGCCAGCTCACTCGGCACAGGGGGCTTCGGAAGTAGCAATCAGCCCCAGCATTTT
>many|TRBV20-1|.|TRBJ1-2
CSARDLSTGNYGYTF
TGCAGTGCTAGAGATCTGTCGACCGGGAACTATGGCTACACCTTC
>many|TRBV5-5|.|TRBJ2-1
CASSLPGSDEQFF
TGTGCCAGCAGCTTACCAGGGTCCGATGAGCAGTTCTTC
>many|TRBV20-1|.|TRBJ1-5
CSARLVTGQPQHF
TGCAGTGCTAGGCTCGTGACGGGGCAGCCCCAGCATTTT
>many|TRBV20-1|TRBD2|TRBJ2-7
CALGRDTYEQYF
TGCGCCCTCGGGAGGGACACCTACGAGCAGTACTTC
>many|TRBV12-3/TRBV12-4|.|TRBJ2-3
CASSLALAPTQYF
TGTGCCAGCAGTTTAGCCCTAGCGCCTACGCAGTATTTT
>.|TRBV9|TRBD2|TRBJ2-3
CASSVLSGRSTDTQYF
TGTGCCAGCAGCGTACTTAGCGGGAGAAGCACAGATACGCAGTATTTT
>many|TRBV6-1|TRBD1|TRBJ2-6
CASTKTGDQNSGANVLTF
TGTGCCAGCACCAAAACAGGGGATCAGAACTCTGGGGCCAACGTCCTGACTTTC
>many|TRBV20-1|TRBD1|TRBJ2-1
CSARDVDRAYNEQFF
TGCAGTGCTAGAGATGTGGACAGGGCTTACAATGAGCAGTTCTTC
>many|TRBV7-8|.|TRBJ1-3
CASSLGSDYSGNTIYF
TGTGCCAGCAGCTTAGGGTCCGACTACTCTGGAAACACCATATATTTT
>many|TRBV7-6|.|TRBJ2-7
CASSLAGGDAYEQYF
TGTGCCAGCAGCTTAGCAGGCGGGGACGCCTACGAGCAGTACTTC
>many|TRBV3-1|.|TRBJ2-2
CASSQGTGTGELFF
TGTGCCAGCAGCCAAGGAACAGGGACCGGGGAGCTGTTTTTT
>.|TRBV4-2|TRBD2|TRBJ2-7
CASSQVTSGRPYEQYF
TGTGCCAGCAGCCAAGTAACTAGCGGGAGGCCCTACGAGCAGTACTTC
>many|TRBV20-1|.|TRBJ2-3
CSSPLRDTQYF
TGCAGTTCGCCCCTTAGAGATACGCAGTATTTT
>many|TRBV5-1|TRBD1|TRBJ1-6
CASSSDRGKSSPLHF
TGCGCCAGCAGCTCGGACAGGGGAAAAAGTTCACCCCTCCACTTT
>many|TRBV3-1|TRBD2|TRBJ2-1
CASSQEASGGLPYNEQFF
TGTGCCAGCAGCCAAGAGGCCAGCGGGGGGCTGCCCTACAATGAGCAGTTCTTC
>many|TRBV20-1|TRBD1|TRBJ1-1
CSASGSQGARTEAFF
TGCAGTGCTAGTGGTTCACAGGGGGCGCGGACTGAAGCTTTCTTT
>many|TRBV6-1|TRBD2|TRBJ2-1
CASQLGLAGLGEQFF
TGTGCCTCGCAATTGGGACTAGCGGGTTTGGGTGAGCAGTTCTTC
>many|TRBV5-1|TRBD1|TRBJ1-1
CASSRTGRETEAFF
TGCGCCAGCAGCCGGACAGGGAGGGAAACTGAAGCTTTCTTT
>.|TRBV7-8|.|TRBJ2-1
CASSLSRDERFF
TGTGCCAGCAGCTTAAGCCGGGATGAGCGGTTCTTC
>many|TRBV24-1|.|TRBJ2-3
CATMGGVTDTQYF
TGTGCCACCATGGGCGGGGTCACAGATACGCAGTATTTT
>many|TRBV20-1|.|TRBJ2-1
CSAIPVEGAPSSYNEQFF
TGCAGTGCTATTCCGGTGGAGGGAGCGCCGAGCTCCTACAATGAGCAGTTCTTC